This TCR beta chain is drawn from a study of T cell responses to AZD1222 COVID-19 vaccine. Across the study: Some second doses came at about 4 weeks and others at about 12 weeks; these were pooled. The study's findings and limits: No repertoire was sampled before or during the peak T cell response, only after it. A rise in Spike-specific TCR breadth and depth followed two AZD1222 doses. The donors showed a predominance of white British ancestry and of females, with possible underestimation of clonal diversity.

CDR3 length: 11 amino acids. Germline values: CDR1 SQVTM, CDR2 ANQGSEA. Trimming cost V 3 bases and J 6 bases, with 8 bases left between them. The protocol was immunoSEQ multiplex PCR, while the TCRdb copy is restricted to in-frame clones and leaves out a portion. The repertoire holds roughly 160,000 clones, with about nine tenths as singletons. Points on this clone: As yet, its antigen is unknown.

This TCR was recovered from an adult in good health. The sample was peripheral blood, taken on day 0 of AZD1222 vaccination. V gene TRBV29-1 combines with J gene TRBJ1-1; the D is unclear. The CDR3 spells CSVDRRSEAFF. CDR3 nucleotide sequence: TGCAGCGTTGACCGACGGTCTGAAGCTTTCTTT.